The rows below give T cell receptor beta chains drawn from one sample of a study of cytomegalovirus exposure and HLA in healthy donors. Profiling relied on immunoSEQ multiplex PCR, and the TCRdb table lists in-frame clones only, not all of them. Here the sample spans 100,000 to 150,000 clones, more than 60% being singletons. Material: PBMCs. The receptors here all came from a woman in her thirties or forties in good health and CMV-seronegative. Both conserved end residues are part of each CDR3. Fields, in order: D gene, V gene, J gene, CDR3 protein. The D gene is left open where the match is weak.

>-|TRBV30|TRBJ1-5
CAWNGGLLGNQPQHF
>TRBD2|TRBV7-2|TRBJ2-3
CASSSTSGVDTQYF
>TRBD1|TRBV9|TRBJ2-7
CASSVRPGTGNYEQYF
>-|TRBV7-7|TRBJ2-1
CASSSQSEGGEQFF
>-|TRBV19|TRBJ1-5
CASRGLLGSNQPQHF
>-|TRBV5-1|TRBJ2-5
CASSLGVLAWDEETQYF
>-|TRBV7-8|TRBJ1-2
CASSLSRGTNYGYTF
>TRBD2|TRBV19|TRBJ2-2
CASRGLLELFF
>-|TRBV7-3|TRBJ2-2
CASSLGTPGTGELFF
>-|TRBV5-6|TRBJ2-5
CASGGGNTETQYF
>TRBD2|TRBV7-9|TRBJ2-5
CASSLAIGLAGGNGETQYF
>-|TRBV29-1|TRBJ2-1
CSVEDSGSEQFF
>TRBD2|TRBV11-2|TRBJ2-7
CASSSPRPGGSYEQYF
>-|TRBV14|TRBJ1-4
CASSQVYPGGNEKLFF
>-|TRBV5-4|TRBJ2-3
CASSPAPRGSDTQYF
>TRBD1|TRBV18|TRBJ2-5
CASSTTGWETQYF
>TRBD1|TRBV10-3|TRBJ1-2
CATTTRGQNYGYTF
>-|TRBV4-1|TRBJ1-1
CASSQYDSMNTEAFF
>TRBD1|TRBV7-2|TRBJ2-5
CASSLIGQGSVETQYF
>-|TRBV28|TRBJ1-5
CASSFWGLGLGSNQPQHF